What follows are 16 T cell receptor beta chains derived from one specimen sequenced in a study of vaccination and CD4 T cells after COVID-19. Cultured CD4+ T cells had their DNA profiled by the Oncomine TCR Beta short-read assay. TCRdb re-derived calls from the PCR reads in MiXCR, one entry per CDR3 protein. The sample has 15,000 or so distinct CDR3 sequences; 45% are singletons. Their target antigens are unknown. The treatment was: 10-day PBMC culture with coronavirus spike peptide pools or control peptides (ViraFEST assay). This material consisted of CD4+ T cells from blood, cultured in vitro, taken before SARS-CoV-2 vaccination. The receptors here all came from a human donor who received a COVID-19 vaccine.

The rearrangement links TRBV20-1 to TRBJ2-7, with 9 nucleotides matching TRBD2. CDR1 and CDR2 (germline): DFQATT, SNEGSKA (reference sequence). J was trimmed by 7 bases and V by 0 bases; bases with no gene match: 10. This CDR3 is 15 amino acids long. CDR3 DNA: TGCAGTGCTAGAGATGATTCTAGCGGGGCATGGGAGCAGTACTTC. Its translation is CSARDDSSGAWEQYF.

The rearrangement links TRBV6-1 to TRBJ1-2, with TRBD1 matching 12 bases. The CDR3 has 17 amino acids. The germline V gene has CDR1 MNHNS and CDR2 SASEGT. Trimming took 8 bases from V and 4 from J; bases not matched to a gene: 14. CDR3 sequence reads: CASLSVGTGGPFYGYTF. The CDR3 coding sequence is TGTGCCAGCCTGTCTGTTGGGACAGGGGGCCCTTTCTATGGCTACACCTTC.

In nucleotides, the CDR3 is TGTGCCAGCAGTTCGCAGGTTTCGGGGCTCACTGAAGCTTTCTTT. Amino acids: CASSSQVSGLTEAFF. This chain joins TRBV12-3 or TRBV12-4 and TRBJ1-1; possible D gene TRBD1, 5 bases. The CDR3 runs to 15 residues. Trimming left V 4 bases short and J 4 bases short, with 16 bases between.

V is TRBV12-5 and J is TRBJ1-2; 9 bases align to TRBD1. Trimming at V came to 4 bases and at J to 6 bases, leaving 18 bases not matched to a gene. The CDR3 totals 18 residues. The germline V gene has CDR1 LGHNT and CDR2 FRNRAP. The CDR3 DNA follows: TGTGCTAGTGGTTCCCAACATAGTACAGGGGGCGCCAGGGATGGCTACACCTTC. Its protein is CASGSQHSTGGARDGYTF.

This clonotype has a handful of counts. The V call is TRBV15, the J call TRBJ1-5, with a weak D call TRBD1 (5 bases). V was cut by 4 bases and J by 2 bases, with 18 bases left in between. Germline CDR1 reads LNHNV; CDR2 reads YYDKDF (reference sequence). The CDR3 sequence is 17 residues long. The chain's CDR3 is CATSTLPTQGGNQPQHF. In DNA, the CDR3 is TGTGCCACCAGCACCTTACCCACCCAGGGTGGCAATCAGCCCCAGCATTTT. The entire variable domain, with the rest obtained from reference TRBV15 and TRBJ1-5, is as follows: DAMVIQNPRYQVTQFGKPVTLSCSQTLNHNVMYWYQQKSSQAPKLLFHYYDKDFNNEADTPDNFQSRRPNTSFCFLDIRSPGLGDTAMYLCATSTLPTQGGNQPQHFGDGTRLSIL.

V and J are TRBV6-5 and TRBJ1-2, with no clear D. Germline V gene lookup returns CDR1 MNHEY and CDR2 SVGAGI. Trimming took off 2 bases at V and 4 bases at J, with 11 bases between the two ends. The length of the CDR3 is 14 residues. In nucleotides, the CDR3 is TGTGCCAGCAGTTACGCTGGCGGTGGCTATGGCTACACCTTC. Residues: CASSYAGGGYGYTF.

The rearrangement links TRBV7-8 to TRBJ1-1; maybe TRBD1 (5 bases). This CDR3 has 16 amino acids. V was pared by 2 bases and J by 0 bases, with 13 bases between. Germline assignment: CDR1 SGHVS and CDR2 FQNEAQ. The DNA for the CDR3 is TGTGCCAGCAGCTTATCCAGGGATTCAATGAACACTGAAGCTTTCTTT. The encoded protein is CASSLSRDSMNTEAFF.

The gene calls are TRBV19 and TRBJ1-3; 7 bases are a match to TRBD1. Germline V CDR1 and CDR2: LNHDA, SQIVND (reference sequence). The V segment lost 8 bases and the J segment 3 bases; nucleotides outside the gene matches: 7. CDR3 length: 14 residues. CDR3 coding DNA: TGTGCCAGTGGCGACAGGGTGTTTGGAAACACCATATATTTT. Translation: CASGDRVFGNTIYF. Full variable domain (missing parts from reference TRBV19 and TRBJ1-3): DGGITQSPKYLFRKEGQNVTLSCEQNLNHDAMYWYRQDPGQGLRLIYYSQIVNDFQKGDIAEGYSVSREKKESFPLTVTSAQKNPTAFYLCASGDRVFGNTIYFGEGSWLTVV.

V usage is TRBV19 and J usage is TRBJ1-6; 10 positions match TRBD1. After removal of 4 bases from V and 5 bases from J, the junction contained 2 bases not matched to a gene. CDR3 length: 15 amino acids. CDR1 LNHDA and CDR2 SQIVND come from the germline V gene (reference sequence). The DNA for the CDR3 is TGTGCCAGTAGTAGAGGACAGGGGGATAATTCACCCCTCCACTTT. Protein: CASSRGQGDNSPLHF. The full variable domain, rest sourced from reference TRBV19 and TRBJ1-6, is DGGITQSPKYLFRKEGQNVTLSCEQNLNHDAMYWYRQDPGQGLRLIYYSQIVNDFQKGDIAEGYSVSREKKESFPLTVTSAQKNPTAFYLCASSRGQGDNSPLHFGNGTRLTVT.

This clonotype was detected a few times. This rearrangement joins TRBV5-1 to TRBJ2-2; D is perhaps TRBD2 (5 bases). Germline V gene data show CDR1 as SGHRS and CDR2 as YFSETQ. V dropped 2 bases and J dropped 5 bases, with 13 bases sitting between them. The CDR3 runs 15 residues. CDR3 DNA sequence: TGCGCCAGCAGCTTAGAGACCGGGGTTACCGGGGAGCTGTTTTTT. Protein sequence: CASSLETGVTGELFF.

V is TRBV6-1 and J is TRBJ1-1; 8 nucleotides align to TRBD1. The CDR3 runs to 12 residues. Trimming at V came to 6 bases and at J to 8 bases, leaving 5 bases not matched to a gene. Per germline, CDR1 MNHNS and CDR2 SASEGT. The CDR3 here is CASSLDRAEAFF. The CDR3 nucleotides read TGTGCCAGCAGCCTGGACAGGGCCGAAGCTTTCTTT.

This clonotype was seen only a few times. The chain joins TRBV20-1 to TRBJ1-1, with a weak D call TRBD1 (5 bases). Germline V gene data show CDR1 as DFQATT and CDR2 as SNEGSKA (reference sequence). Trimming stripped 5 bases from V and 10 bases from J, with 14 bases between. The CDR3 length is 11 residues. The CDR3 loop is CSAPAGGRAFF. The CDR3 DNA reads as TGCAGTGCTCCTGCGGGGGGACGAGCTTTCTTT.

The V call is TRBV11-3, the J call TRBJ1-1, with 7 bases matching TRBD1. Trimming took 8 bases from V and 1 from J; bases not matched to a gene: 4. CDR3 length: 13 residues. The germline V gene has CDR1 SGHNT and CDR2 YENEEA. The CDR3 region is CASLRQGNTEAFF. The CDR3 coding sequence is TGTGCCAGCTTAAGACAGGGGAACACTGAAGCTTTCTTT.

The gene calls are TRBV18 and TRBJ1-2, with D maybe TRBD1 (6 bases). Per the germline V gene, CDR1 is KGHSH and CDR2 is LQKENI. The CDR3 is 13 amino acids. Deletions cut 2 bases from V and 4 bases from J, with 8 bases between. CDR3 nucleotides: TGTGCCAGCTCACCAGGGGGGGCCTATGGCTACACCTTC. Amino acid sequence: CASSPGGAYGYTF.

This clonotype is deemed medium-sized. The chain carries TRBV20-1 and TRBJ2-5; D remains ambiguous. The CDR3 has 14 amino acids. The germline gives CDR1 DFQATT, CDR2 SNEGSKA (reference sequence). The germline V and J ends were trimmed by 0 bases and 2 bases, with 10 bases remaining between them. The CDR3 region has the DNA TGCAGTGCTAGAGATATCCTAGAACAAGAGACCCAGTACTTC. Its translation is CSARDILEQETQYF.

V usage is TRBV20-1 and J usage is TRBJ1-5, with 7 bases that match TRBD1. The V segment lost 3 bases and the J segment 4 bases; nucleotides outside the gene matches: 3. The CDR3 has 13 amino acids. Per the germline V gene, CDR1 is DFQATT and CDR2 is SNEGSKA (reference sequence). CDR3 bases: TGCAGTGCTAGTCGGGACAGTAATCAGCCCCAGCATTTT. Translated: CSASRDSNQPQHF.